This entry lists 13 T cell receptor beta chains sequenced from one sample in a study of blood T cell repertoires in COVID-19. Produced via immunoSEQ multiplex PCR; TCRdb's table is partial and in-frame only. Of 50,000 to 75,000 clones in the sample, roughly 70% were seen once. The sequenced sample was peripheral blood. These receptors came from a woman aged 45-59 years with active or convalescent COVID-19.

The V call is TRBV7-6, the J call TRBJ2-3; TRBD2 matches at 13 bases. The V gene's germline CDR1 is SGHVS and CDR2 FNYEAQ. There are 14 residues in the CDR3. V lost 2 bases to trimming and J lost 8 bases; unmatched junction nucleotides: 1. CDR3 protein: CASSLRLAGGTQYF. The CDR3 DNA reads as TGTGCCAGCAGCTTAAGACTAGCGGGAGGTACGCAGTATTTT.

A few counts support this clone. This chain links TRBV30 with TRBJ1-2; no clear D. Germline lookup yields CDR1 GTSNPN and CDR2 SVGIG (reference sequence). This CDR3 contains 13 residues. V lost 0 bases, J lost 6 bases, and 11 bases lay in between. The CDR3 DNA reads TGTGCCTGGAGTGTAAAAGGGAGTCATGGCTACACCTTC. Translating gives CAWSVKGSHGYTF.

This clone turned up a few times. The chain combines TRBV19 with TRBJ2-1; 7 nucleotides line up with TRBD2. The CDR3 has 14 residues. Germline CDR1 LNHDA, CDR2 SQIVND (reference sequence). V was pared by 6 bases and J by 0 bases, with 2 bases of the junction left unmatched. CDR3 sequence (DNA): TGTGCCAGTAGGCGCGGGAGCTCCTACAATGAGCAGTTCTTC. Its protein product is CASRRGSSYNEQFF.

This clone was recorded once. The gene calls are TRBV30 and TRBJ2-1; 7 bases match TRBD2. The germline gives CDR1 GTSNPN, CDR2 SVGIG (reference sequence). V lost 8 bases, J lost 8 bases, and 9 bases stayed unmatched. This CDR3 is built from 12 residues. The CDR3 coding sequence is TGTGCCCAGGAGCGGGAAAACGATGAGCAGTTCTTC. It yields the protein CAQERENDEQFF.

The genes are TRBV30 and TRBJ1-6; TRBD1 aligns across 9 bases. V dropped 0 bases and J dropped 8; count of bases not matched to a gene: 5. From germline, CDR1 is GTSNPN and CDR2 SVGIG (reference sequence). The CDR3 has 15 residues. CDR3 protein: CAWSVLGTGHSPLHF. CDR3 nucleotides: TGTGCCTGGAGTGTATTAGGGACAGGGCATTCACCCCTCCACTTT.

This chain links TRBV27 with TRBJ2-3; weak D call: TRBD2 (6 bases). Deletions cut 3 bases from V and 3 bases from J, with 13 bases between. This CDR3 has 15 residues. Germline loops: CDR1 MNHEY, CDR2 SMNVEV (reference sequence). DNA for the CDR3: TGTGCCAGCAGTTTGGGGGGAGGTTGGACAGATACGCAGTATTTT. Translating gives CASSLGGGWTDTQYF.

The V gene is TRBV30, the J gene TRBJ2-1, with 12 bases identical to TRBD2. This CDR3 comprises 20 residues. Trimming took 4 bases from V and 2 from J; bases not matched to a gene: 18. Per germline, CDR1 GTSNPN and CDR2 SVGIG (reference sequence). CDR3 nucleotides: TGTGCCTGGATCCCCCGGGGGGGACTAGCGGGCTACATCCCCTACAATGAGCAGTTCTTC. This encodes CAWIPRGGLAGYIPYNEQFF. The full variable domain, its missing parts supplied by reference TRBV30 and TRBJ2-1, is SQTIHQWPATLVQPVGSPLSLECTVEGTSNPNLYWYRQAAGRGLQLLFYSVGIGQISSEVPQNLSASRPQDRQFILSSKKLLLSDSGFYLCAWIPRGGLAGYIPYNEQFFGPGTRLTVL.

On this clone: A read error is possible here, since a much larger clone lies one base away. The chain couples TRBV11-1 to TRBJ2-7, with 8 bases aligning to TRBD1. The CDR3 runs to 13 residues. The ends lost 3 bases at V and 2 bases at J; junction bases unmatched: 0. CDR1 and CDR2 (germline): SGHAT, FQDESV (reference sequence). CDR3: CASSLTGAYEQYF. The CDR3 DNA is TGTGCCAGCAGCTTGACAGGGGCCTACGAGCAGTACTTC.

The gene calls are TRBV20-1 and TRBJ2-7, with D possibly TRBD1 on 6 matching bases. Germline V CDR1 and CDR2: DFQATT, SNEGSKA (reference sequence). There are 11 residues in the CDR3. Trimming removed 5 bases from V and 6 bases from J, with 11 bases in between. The CDR3 DNA follows: TGCAGTGCTTTCCCAGGGGCCGAGCAGTACTTC. Translation: CSAFPGAEQYF.

This clone counts as medium-sized (0.01 to 0.1%). The rearrangement links TRBV5-1 to TRBJ2-7; D call uncertain. This CDR3 has 15 residues. The germline gives CDR1 SGHRS, CDR2 YFSETQ. V lost 4 bases and J lost 6, with 20 bases in between. CDR3 nucleotides: TGCGCCAGCAGCCACGGCCGTCAGGTTTTAAGCGAGCAGTACTTC. Protein product: CASSHGRQVLSEQYF. Complete variable domain (other parts from reference TRBV5-1 and TRBJ2-7): KAGVTQTPRYLIKTRGQQVTLSCSPISGHRSVSWYQQTPGQGLQFLFEYFSETQRNKGNFPGRFSGRQFSNSRSEMNVSTLELGDSALYLCASSHGRQVLSEQYFGPGTRLTVT.

The chain combines TRBV30 with TRBJ2-2; D possibly corresponds to TRBD2 (6 bases). The CDR3 runs to 15 residues. Per germline, CDR1 GTSNPN and CDR2 SVGIG (reference sequence). The V end lost 4 bases, the J end lost 4 bases, and 16 bases lay between the germline ends. As DNA, the CDR3 is TGTGCCTGGAAATCTGCGGGACGGGGCACCGGGGAGCTGTTTTTT. It codes for CAWKSAGRGTGELFF. Full variable domain (remainder filled in from reference TRBV30 and TRBJ2-2): SQTIHQWPATLVQPVGSPLSLECTVEGTSNPNLYWYRQAAGRGLQLLFYSVGIGQISSEVPQNLSASRPQDRQFILSSKKLLLSDSGFYLCAWKSAGRGTGELFFGEGSRLTVL.

The CDR3 region is CASSPQGGEGLPQYF. CDR3 bases: TGTGCCAGCAGCCCCCAAGGAGGGGAGGGACTCCCTCAGTACTTC. This chain links TRBV3-1 (or the pseudogene TRBV3-2) with TRBJ2-7, with 7 bases that match TRBD2. Germline V lookup: CDR1 LGHDT, CDR2 YNNKEL (reference sequence). The trim removed 4 bases at V and 10 bases at J, leaving 16 bases unmatched. This CDR3 is 15 amino acids long.

The CDR3 here is CASSLWTRRQGAADTQYF. The CDR3 region has the DNA TGTGCCAGCAGTTTATGGACCCGGAGACAGGGGGCTGCAGATACGCAGTATTTT. The V gene is TRBV28, the J gene TRBJ2-3, with 10 bases fitting TRBD1. This CDR3 is built from 18 residues. With V trimmed by 0 bases and J by 4 bases, 10 bases remained unmatched. Germline V gene data show CDR1 as MDHEN and CDR2 as SYDVKM.